The sample holds many counts of the clone carrying this T cell receptor beta chain. The antigen remains undetermined. These data are taken from a study of Graves' ophthalmopathy and Graves' hyperthyroidism. Whole-study results and caveats: Sensitivity reached 87.88% and specificity about 81% for a 13-signature model separating ophthalmopathy from stable hyperthyroidism.

Researchers took RNA transcripts and amplified TCR beta CDR3 regions from them. First-round RT-PCR used HTBI primers; second-round multiplex PCR followed. TCRdb itself ran the multiplex PCR reads through MiXCR, one entry per CDR3 protein. The profile covers 900,000 to 1,200,000 distinct CDR3 sequences, with about 36% appearing a single time and approximately 12% taken by the ten largest. The V gene lost 6 bases and the J gene lost 1 base, with 13 bases spanning the gap. CDR1 is WNHNN, CDR2 SYGVQD, per germline (reference sequence). This CDR3 region has 14 residues. The chain recombines TRBV10-1 with TRBJ2-7, with a tentative D call TRBD2 (5 bases). The sequenced sample consisted of peripheral blood or thyroid tissue (not recorded which). This receptor was taken from an adult man with Graves' hyperthyroidism. This CDR3 is CASSSLRTSYEQYF. The CDR3 nucleotides read TGCGCCAGCAGCTCCTTGCGGACTTCCTACGAGCAGTACTTC.